What follows describes a single TCR beta chain. This clone was seen more than once but under ten times. Its antigen has not been determined. No qualities accompany the bases; no much larger clone lies one base away. The CDR1 and CDR2 encoded by the germline V gene are SQVTM and ANQGSEA. V is cut back by 5 bases and J by 5 bases, with 5 bases in the junction unmatched. The CDR3 holds 12 amino acids from the cysteine to the phenylalanine. The retained sequence is limited to the CDR3, 36 bases, with the frame set at the first base. Healthy HIV-negative adults with no recently reported acute infections or vaccinations were included as donors. All donors were Caucasian adults living in Nashville, Tennessee, USA. CD4+ T cells were enriched by magnetic negative selection; naive cells were then positively selected on CD45RA, and the negative fraction formed the memory subset. After blood collection by leukapheresis, PBMCs were isolated using Ficoll-Histopaque density gradient centrifugation and then cryopreserved in the vapor phase of liquid nitrogen. Analytical flow cytometry was used to check the purity and quantity of every magnetically sorted T cell population. Each sorted fraction had its genomic DNA isolated and then quantified by UV absorbance on a Nanodrop 2000c.

TCR CDR3 regions were amplified from genomic DNA by multiplex PCR using the deep immunoSEQ assay. Extracted genomic DNA from each cell subset was spread evenly across all wells of several immunoSEQ 96-well plates, with each plate serving as a replicate. For sorted subsets, 200 to 250 ng genomic DNA, equal to tens of thousands of T cell genomes, was loaded into each replicate PCR. Purified libraries were measured with a Qubit 3.0 fluorometer, size-checked on a Bioanalyzer 2100, and measured again with the KAPA Library Quantification kit. Each immunoSEQ 96-well plate was sequenced on its own single-read 150-cycle Illumina NextSeq 550 flow cell. Per the authors' processing: The immunoSEQ output contained only junctional sequences without quality scores, so filtering could not match that applied to full-length reads. Sequences were annotated with PyIR, a Python wrapper for IgBLAST v1.9, and V/J genes and CDR3 were assigned using IMGT germline references. Reads were removed for weak V/J assignments (E-value above 1e-6), missing CDR3, stop codons, out-of-frame junctions, or ambiguous translated residues. V3J clonotypes were defined as sequences sharing an identical inferred V gene, J gene, and CDR3 amino acid sequence. To compute the percentage overlap between repertoires, the number of shared unique clonotypes was divided by the size of the smaller repertoire. Repertoire richness was assessed with RTK rarefaction, the Chao1 estimator, and Recon v2.1 estimates of unobserved clonotypes. Generation probabilities were computed with OLGA for all TCRbeta clonotypes obtained by the gDNA method from several donors. Not all clones reach the TCRdb copy of this immuneACCESS table, which keeps in-frame sequences only. Checked studies attribute under half of the gap to unresolved V genes and leave the rest unexplained. That table furnishes V, J and clone size, whereas the DNA furnished D and trimming. The table for this sample lists about 990,000 clones; around 82% of them were counted only once. The top ten constitute roughly 0.55% of the sample.

This entry is derived from a study of shared clonotypes between healthy human individuals (dated by TCRdb to the early 2020s). The study in broad terms: The cohort comprised a couple of women and a few men aged 18 to 49 years. Libraries were prepared and TCR repertoires were sequenced by different laboratories using diverse techniques, in order to increase sequencing depth and limit assay-specific biases. For each donor, CD4 naive and CD4 memory were each run on three plates, CD8 naive on two plates, and CD8 memory on one plate. The study deeply sequenced blood TCR repertoires of five healthy adults to estimate repertoire size and the extent of clonotype sharing between individuals. Each donor's leukapheresis produced roughly between roughly 0.85 and 10 billion PBMCs. The study at large found these results: Across a few donors, around 5% of naive CD4, roughly 3.5% of naive CD8, roughly 2.2% of memory CD4, and roughly 0.4% of memory CD8 clonotypes were shared. Pairwise subsampling led to the expectation that sequencing depth would affect the degree of clonotype sharing among donors. Estimated clonotype richness was generally larger for naive than for memory subsets. Compared with non-shared clonotypes, the clonotypes found in all four sorted-subset donors had higher generation probabilities. The small number of donors limited the genetic and exposure-history diversity represented. Incomplete sequencing was indicated by rarefaction of sorted-subset datasets, despite the large sequencing depth. Sampling was limited to blood, and TCR repertoires in tissue likely differ from TCR repertoires in blood.

In this chain, TRBV29-1 is recombined with TRBJ1-1, and 7 bases in between align with TRBD1. The sequence derives from a man between 18 and 29 years old in good health. Some clones in this sample may be carry-over from other donors' samples. The sequenced sample consisted of memory CD4+ T cells from PBMCs. The sample's cell subset or site label, in plain terms: CD45RA-negative fraction. The nucleotides are TGCAGCGTTTTAAGGGGGCTTACTGAAGCTTTCTTT. Translated, this gives CSVLRGLTEAFF.